This T cell receptor beta chain was documented in a study of cytomegalovirus exposure and HLA in healthy donors. The wider study: Of all 400 or so donors who were genotyped, roughly 85% belonged to the Caucasian-associated ancestry cluster. Study results and caveats: TCR beta V- and J-gene trimming, according to a later analysis, was linked to a missense DCLRE1C variant. Productive rates of about 87% or about 30% were seen for most TCR beta V segments in an earlier analysis.

The CDR3 extends over 13 amino acids. Trimming stripped 0 bases from V and 4 bases from J, with 7 bases between. Germline CDR1 is SGHNT and CDR2 is YYREEE (reference sequence). A multiplex PCR was run with 60 Vbeta primers and 13 Jbeta primers. Assay used: immunoSEQ multiplex PCR; TCRdb lists only in-frame clones, some missing. Of over 200,000 clones listed, approximately 82% were seen once; the top ten hold roughly 0.58%. This clone was seen a handful of times. Its antigen remains unknown. The genes are TRBV5-4 and TRBJ1-1; TRBD1 is a possible D gene (5 bases). The sequenced sample was PBMCs. The clonotype comes from a woman between 40 and 50 years old in good health and CMV-seronegative. CDR3 residues: CASSLGQRTEAFF. The CDR3, as DNA: TGTGCCAGCAGCTTGGGACAGCGCACTGAAGCTTTCTTT.